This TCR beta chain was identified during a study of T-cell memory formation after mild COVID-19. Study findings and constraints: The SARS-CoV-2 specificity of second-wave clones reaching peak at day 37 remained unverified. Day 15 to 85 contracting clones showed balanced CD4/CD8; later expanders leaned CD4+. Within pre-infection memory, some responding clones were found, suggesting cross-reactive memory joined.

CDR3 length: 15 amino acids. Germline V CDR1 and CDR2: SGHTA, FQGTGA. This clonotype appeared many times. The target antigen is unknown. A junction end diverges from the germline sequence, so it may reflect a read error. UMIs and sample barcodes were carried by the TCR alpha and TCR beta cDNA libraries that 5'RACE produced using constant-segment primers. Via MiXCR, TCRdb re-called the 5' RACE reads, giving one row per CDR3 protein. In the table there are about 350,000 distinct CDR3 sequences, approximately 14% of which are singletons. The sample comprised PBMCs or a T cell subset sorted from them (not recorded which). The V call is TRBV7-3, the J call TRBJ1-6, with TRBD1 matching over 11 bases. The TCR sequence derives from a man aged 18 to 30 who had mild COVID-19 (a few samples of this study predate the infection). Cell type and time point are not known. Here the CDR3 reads CASSLTGQGASPLHF. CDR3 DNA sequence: TGTGCCAGCAGCCTAACAGGACAGGGGGCTTCACCCCTCCACTTT.